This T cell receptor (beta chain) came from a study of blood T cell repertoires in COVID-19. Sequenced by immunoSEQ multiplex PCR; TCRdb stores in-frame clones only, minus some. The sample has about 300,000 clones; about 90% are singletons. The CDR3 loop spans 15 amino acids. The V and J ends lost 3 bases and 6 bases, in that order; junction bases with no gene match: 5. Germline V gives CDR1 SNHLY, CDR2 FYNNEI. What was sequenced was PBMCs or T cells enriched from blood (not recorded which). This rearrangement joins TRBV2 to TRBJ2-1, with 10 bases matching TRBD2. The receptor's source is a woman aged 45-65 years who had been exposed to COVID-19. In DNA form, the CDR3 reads TGTGCCAGCAGTGATCTAGCGGGGGTTATCAATGAGCAGTTCTTC. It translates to CASSDLAGVINEQFF.